The 18 T cell receptor beta chains below were found in one sample sequenced in a study of blood T cell repertoires in COVID-19 (dated by TCRdb to 2018 to 2021). Library creation used the immunoSEQ multiplex PCR assay. Drawn from immuneACCESS, this table holds only the in-frame rearrangements with V and J called that TCRdb kept. Clones are partly lost; checked studies trace under half to an unresolved V gene and leave the rest unexplained. This sample gives about 68,000 clones in total; roughly 85% of them show up just once. The leading ten clones occupy 1.4% of the sample. The sequencing input was peripheral blood. These receptors originate from a woman aged 55-69 years with acute or convalescent COVID-19.

This clone has just one count. The gene calls are TRBV2 and TRBJ1-5; 7 bases are a match to TRBD1. This CDR3 has 18 amino acids. V was pared by 4 bases and J by 1 base, with 13 bases of the junction left unmatched. Germline V lookup: CDR1 SNHLY, CDR2 FYNNEI. CDR3 DNA sequence: TGTGCCAGCAGTGTAAGAGAGTCCAGGGGGAAGAGCAATCAGCCCCAGCATTTT. This gives the protein CASSVRESRGKSNQPQHF.

The chain is built from TRBV14 and TRBJ1-6; D unclear. Germline CDR1 reads SGHDN; CDR2 reads FVKESK. The germline V and J ends were trimmed by 5 bases and 8 bases, with 10 bases remaining between them. This CDR3 contains 13 residues. The CDR3 protein is CASSFIEDSPLHF. CDR3 nucleotide sequence: TGTGCCAGCAGCTTTATAGAAGATTCACCCCTCCACTTT.

The V call is TRBV7-9, the J call TRBJ1-2; 10 bases fit TRBD1. The ends lost 6 bases at V and 2 bases at J; junction bases unmatched: 6. The CDR3 length is 15 residues. Germline CDR1 and CDR2: SEHNR and FQNEAQ (reference sequence). Here the CDR3 reads CASSFWTGGNYGYTF. DNA of the CDR3: TGTGCCAGCAGTTTTTGGACAGGGGGGAACTATGGCTACACCTTC. Filled out from reference TRBV7-9 and TRBJ1-2, the complete variable domain reads DTGVSQNPRHKITKRGQNVTFRCDPISEHNRLYWYRQTLGQGPEFLTYFQNEAQLEKSRLLSDRFSAERPKGSFSTLEIQRTEQGDSAMYLCASSFWTGGNYGYTFGSGTRLTVV.

The J gene is TRBJ2-2, the V gene TRBV6-5, with TRBD1 identical over 7 bases. The CDR3 spans 15 residues. V was pared by 7 bases and J by 4 bases, with 9 bases of the junction left unmatched. Looked up from germline, CDR1 is MNHEY and CDR2 is SVGAGI. Here the CDR3 DNA reads TGTGCCAGCATTAAAGACCCAGGGGGCACCGGGGAGCTGTTTTTT. Protein sequence: CASIKDPGGTGELFF.

The V gene is TRBV27, the J gene TRBJ1-2; weak D call: TRBD1 (5 bases). The V gene's germline CDR1 is MNHEY and CDR2 SMNVEV (reference sequence). Trimming removed 2 bases at V and 6 bases at J, with 16 bases between. The CDR3 contains 15 residues. In DNA form, the CDR3 reads TGTGCCAGCAGTTTAGGCCGGGGGTTCCCAAATGGCTACACCTTC. Protein product: CASSLGRGFPNGYTF.

The rearrangement joins TRBV15 to TRBJ1-2; 9 bases map to TRBD1. The CDR3 length is 19 residues. From germline, CDR1 is LNHNV and CDR2 YYDKDF (reference sequence). V lost 1 base and J lost 1; bases outside the gene matches: 13. The CDR3 DNA sequence: TGTGCCACCAGCAGAGCCCGTAGATTGGACAGGGGCATTAACTATGGCTACACCTTC. It codes for CATSRARRLDRGINYGYTF.

The chain uses TRBV5-1 and TRBJ2-3; TRBD2 matches at 11 bases. The ends lost 5 bases at V and 2 bases at J; junction bases unmatched: 13. The CDR3 has 18 amino acids. The V gene's germline CDR1 is SGHRS and CDR2 YFSETQ. Here the CDR3 reads CASSLAGGPYSPTDTQYF. The CDR3 DNA is TGCGCCAGCAGTTTAGCGGGAGGGCCTTATTCCCCCACAGATACGCAGTATTTT. Combining the CDR3 with reference TRBV5-1 and TRBJ2-3 gives the whole variable domain KAGVTQTPRYLIKTRGQQVTLSCSPISGHRSVSWYQQTPGQGLQFLFEYFSETQRNKGNFPGRFSGRQFSNSRSEMNVSTLELGDSALYLCASSLAGGPYSPTDTQYFGPGTRLTVL.

This clone was detected once. This chain connects TRBV30 to TRBJ2-1; D is perhaps TRBD1 (6 bases). Trimming removed 5 bases from V and 6 bases from J, with 11 bases in between. There are 12 residues in the CDR3. Per germline, CDR1 GTSNPN and CDR2 SVGIG (reference sequence). The CDR3 here is CAWDGQFNEQFF. CDR3 nucleotide sequence: TGTGCCTGGGACGGACAGTTCAATGAGCAGTTCTTC.

The chain combines TRBV28 with TRBJ2-1, with 15 bases identical to TRBD2. After removal of 5 bases from V and 9 bases from J, the junction contained 5 bases not matched to a gene. Germline CDR1 reads MDHEN; CDR2 reads SYDVKM. This CDR3 region has 15 residues. The CDR3 loop is CASSPGLAGGGEQFF. Here the CDR3 DNA reads TGTGCCAGCAGTCCCGGACTAGCGGGAGGGGGTGAGCAGTTCTTC.

This clone has a single count. This chain joins TRBV7-9 and TRBJ1-2; the match to TRBD1 covers 7 bases. Germline V CDR1 and CDR2: SEHNR, FQNEAQ (reference sequence). V shed 5 bases, J shed 5 bases, and the junction held 23 bases outside the gene matches. The CDR3 contains 19 residues. The CDR3 region has the DNA TGTGCCAGCAGCCACTTGGGTTTTTTCGGGACAGTAAACCGGTATGGCTACACCTTC. This translates into CASSHLGFFGTVNRYGYTF.

The count of this clone is one. This chain links TRBV6-4 with TRBJ2-1, with 13 bases lining up with TRBD2. From germline, CDR1 is MRHNA and CDR2 SNTAGT. The CDR3 contains 15 residues. V gave up 6 bases and J gave up 10 bases; unmatched junction bases: 9. The CDR3: CASSLLAGGPAEQFF. DNA of the CDR3: TGTGCCAGCAGCTTACTAGCGGGGGGGCCGGCGGAGCAGTTCTTC.

The chain employs TRBV20-1 and TRBJ2-7, with TRBD1 identical over 7 bases. Germline V gives CDR1 DFQATT, CDR2 SNEGSKA (reference sequence). The V and J ends lost 3 bases and 6 bases, in that order; junction bases with no gene match: 14. CDR3 length: 15 amino acids. CDR3 loop: CSASGIRRQGSEQYF. For the CDR3, the DNA is TGCAGTGCTAGTGGTATTAGAAGACAGGGTAGCGAGCAGTACTTC.

The V gene is TRBV11-1, the J gene TRBJ2-7, with 12 positions matching TRBD2. The CDR3 has 16 residues. J gave up 5 bases and V 5 bases, and 10 bases lay outside the gene matches. From germline, CDR1 is SGHAT and CDR2 FQDESV (reference sequence). CDR3 bases: TGTGCCAGCAGCAAAGGCGCCAGGACTAGCGGGGACGAGCAGTACTTC. Translated, it gives CASSKGARTSGDEQYF.

This chain uses TRBV9 with TRBJ1-2, with 7 bases matching TRBD1. The CDR3 sequence is 16 residues long. Germline-derived CDR1 and CDR2 are SGDLS and YYNGEE. V dropped 2 bases and J dropped 4; count of bases not matched to a gene: 11. This CDR3 reads CASSVELTGPPYGYTF. CDR3 DNA: TGTGCCAGCAGCGTTGAATTGACAGGGCCTCCCTATGGCTACACCTTC. The complete variable domain, with remaining parts taken from reference TRBV9 and TRBJ1-2, reads DSGVTQTPKHLITATGQRVTLRCSPRSGDLSVYWYQQSLDQGLQFLIQYYNGEERAKGNILERFSAQQFPDLHSELNLSSLELGDSALYFCASSVELTGPPYGYTFGSGTRLTVV.

This clone was recorded once. V gene TRBV29-1 combines with J gene TRBJ2-7, with TRBD1 matching over 8 bases. This CDR3 has 14 amino acids. V was clipped by 5 bases and J by 4 bases; unmatched bases: 10. The germline gives CDR1 SQVTM, CDR2 ANQGSEA. The CDR3 coding sequence is TGCAGCGTTAGTCGGCGACAGGGGCTATACGAGCAGTACTTC. This translates into CSVSRRQGLYEQYF.

The chain is built from TRBV19 and TRBJ2-1, with 13 bases that match TRBD2. The V gene end was trimmed by 5 bases and the J gene end by 3 bases; junction bases not matched to a gene: 10. CDR3 size: 18 residues. Germline-derived CDR1 and CDR2 are LNHDA and SQIVND (reference sequence). CDR3 loop: CASSVGLAGAHFYNEQFF. The DNA of the CDR3 is TGTGCCAGTAGTGTTGGACTAGCGGGGGCCCATTTCTACAATGAGCAGTTCTTC.

The chain combines TRBV5-1 with TRBJ2-1, with 12 bases matching TRBD2. After removal of 3 bases from V and 5 bases from J, the junction contained 3 bases not matched to a gene. The CDR3 is 15 amino acids. Per the germline V gene, CDR1 is SGHRS and CDR2 is YFSETQ. CDR3 amino acids: CASSWTSGTHNEQFF. The CDR3 DNA reads TGCGCCAGCAGCTGGACTAGCGGGACGCACAATGAGCAGTTCTTC.

This clone was seen a few times. The CDR3 is CASSRAGTGEDEQYF. The CDR3 DNA follows: TGTGCCAGCAGCCGCGCCGGGACAGGGGAGGACGAGCAGTACTTC. This sequence joins TRBV7-2 and TRBJ2-7, with 10 bases matching TRBD1. CDR3 length equals 15 residues. J gave up 5 bases and V 5 bases, and 9 bases lay outside the gene matches. Germline lookup yields CDR1 SGHTA and CDR2 FQGNSA.